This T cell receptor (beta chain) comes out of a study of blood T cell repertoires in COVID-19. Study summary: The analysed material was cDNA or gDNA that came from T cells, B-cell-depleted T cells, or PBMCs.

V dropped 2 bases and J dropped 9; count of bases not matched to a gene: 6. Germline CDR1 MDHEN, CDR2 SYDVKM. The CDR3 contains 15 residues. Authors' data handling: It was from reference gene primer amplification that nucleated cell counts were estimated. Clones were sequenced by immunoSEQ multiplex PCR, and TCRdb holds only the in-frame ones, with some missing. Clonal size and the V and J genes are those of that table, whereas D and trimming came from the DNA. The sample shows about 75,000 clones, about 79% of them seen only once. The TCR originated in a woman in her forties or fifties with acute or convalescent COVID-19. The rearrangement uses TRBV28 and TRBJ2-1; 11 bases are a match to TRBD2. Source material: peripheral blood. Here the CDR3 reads CASSLNSGRASEQFF. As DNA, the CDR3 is TGTGCCAGCAGTTTAAATAGCGGGAGGGCAAGTGAGCAGTTCTTC.